This TCR beta chain was identified in a study of T cells after yellow fever vaccination. The table lists this clonotype with a few counts. The CDR3 totals 16 residues. Germline CDR1 is SGHTA and CDR2 is FQGNSA. V was pared by 6 bases and J by 5 bases, with 8 bases of the junction left unmatched. Template switching by 5'RACE produced TCR cDNA, adding a universal primer site and UMIs. One entry per CDR3 protein results from TCRdb running MiXCR on the 5' RACE reads. The data hold 500,000 to 550,000 distinct CDR3 sequences, with 21% observed a single time. The chain carries TRBV7-2 and TRBJ1-6; 9 bases are a match to TRBD1. The source material was PBMCs, sampled approximately 20 days after the first yellow fever vaccination. This sequence was found in a man aged 18 to 30 who received the YFV17D yellow fever vaccine. The CDR3 spells CASRPQGATHNSPLHF. The CDR3 nucleotides read TGTGCCAGCAGGCCACAGGGGGCGACCCATAATTCACCCCTCCACTTT.